This entry features one TCR beta chain sequence. The conserved closing phenylalanine or tryptophan is absent in this CDR3, likely reflecting a read error. The DNA is omitted, as the CDR3 cannot be located on it reliably, and the CDR3 follows TCRdb's listing. This specimen comes from a study of tumor and adjacent non-tumor tissue in lung cancer. Overall study context: Patients comprised 12 adenocarcinoma, a couple of squamous cell carcinoma and 1 small cell lung cancer. The patients, around 10 men and a few women, were about 30 to 76 with stage I to III disease. Each sample yielded approximately 4 million productive TCRbeta reads on average.

No cell sorting was done before RNA was extracted from the tissue. Between August and November 2014, newly diagnosed, chemotherapy-naive lung cancer patients underwent thoracic surgery in China. Germline CDR1 is SGHRS and CDR2 is YFSETQ. A total of 14 residues make up the CDR3, ends included. TCRbeta libraries were built with three rounds of nested PCR, modified from ARM-PCR. In TCRdb, the multiplex PCR reads were re-called with MiXCR into one record per CDR3 protein. Of about 120,000 distinct CDR3 sequences in the sample, 55% to 75% were seen once. This sequence originates from a man younger than 40 with non-small cell lung cancer. This chain links TRBV5-1 with TRBJ2-7. The specimen sequenced was lung tumor tissue. The CDR3 is CASSLEGTDYERYL.